Listed below are T cell receptor beta chains from one sample, sequenced in a study of cytomegalovirus exposure and HLA in healthy donors. Sequencing was performed with immunoSEQ multiplex PCR; in TCRdb, only in-frame clones are kept and a portion is missing. Here the sample spans some 180,000 clones, roughly 81% being singletons. Material: PBMCs. These receptors all come from a man aged 30 to 45 in good health and CMV-seropositive. Both conserved end residues are part of each CDR3. The order of the fields is J gene, D gene, clone size, V gene, CDR3 DNA, CDR3 protein. A D gene is named only where the DNA matches it firmly. Not every row has a clone size; where given, it reads once, few, many or a size class.

j_gene: TRBJ2-5
d_gene: .
abundance: once
v_gene: TRBV4-1
CDR3nt: TGCGCCAGCAGCCAAGGCAGAAGAGGAGAGACCCAGTACTTC
CDR3aa: CASSQGRRGETQYF

j_gene: TRBJ2-1
d_gene: .
abundance: .
v_gene: TRBV6-5
CDR3nt: TGTGCCAGCAGTTACTCAGGGAGGAATGAGCAGTTCTTC
CDR3aa: CASSYSGRNEQFF

j_gene: TRBJ1-1
d_gene: TRBD1
abundance: .
v_gene: TRBV7-9
CDR3nt: TGTGCCGCCCAAGGACAGGGGGTGCTTTTGAACACTGAAGCTTTCTTT
CDR3aa: CAAQGQGVLLNTEAFF

j_gene: TRBJ1-2
d_gene: .
abundance: .
v_gene: TRBV14
CDR3nt: TGTGCCAGCAGCCAGCCACAGCCAGCCTATGGCTACACCTTC
CDR3aa: CASSQPQPAYGYTF

j_gene: TRBJ2-5
d_gene: .
abundance: .
v_gene: TRBV5-1
CDR3nt: TGCGCCAGCAGCTTGCAGGTTGGGGAGACCCAGTACTTC
CDR3aa: CASSLQVGETQYF

j_gene: TRBJ2-7
d_gene: TRBD1
abundance: .
v_gene: TRBV11-2
CDR3nt: TGTGCCAGCAGCTTAGGTACGGCCCCGGGACAGGGGGCTTACGAGCAGTACTTC
CDR3aa: CASSLGTAPGQGAYEQYF

j_gene: TRBJ1-5
d_gene: TRBD1
abundance: .
v_gene: TRBV5-6
CDR3nt: TGTGCCAGCAGCCTAGGACAGGGGGCGTGGAGCAATCAGCCCCAGCATTTT
CDR3aa: CASSLGQGAWSNQPQHF

j_gene: TRBJ1-6
d_gene: .
abundance: .
v_gene: TRBV27
CDR3nt: TGTGCCAGCAGTTTATCGGCCCCAAAAGTCTCACCCCTCCACTTT
CDR3aa: CASSLSAPKVSPLHF

j_gene: TRBJ2-1
d_gene: .
abundance: .
v_gene: TRBV11-2
CDR3nt: TGTGCCAGCAGCTTAGCCGGGAATGAGCAGTTCTTC
CDR3aa: CASSLAGNEQFF

j_gene: TRBJ2-7
d_gene: TRBD2
abundance: .
v_gene: TRBV5-6
CDR3nt: TGTGCCAGCAGCCCTGGGACTAGCGTGTTATACGAGCAGTACTTC
CDR3aa: CASSPGTSVLYEQYF

j_gene: TRBJ2-1
d_gene: TRBD2
abundance: .
v_gene: TRBV7-8
CDR3nt: TGTGCCAGCAGCATCACTAGCGACAATGAGCAGTTCTTC
CDR3aa: CASSITSDNEQFF

j_gene: TRBJ1-1
d_gene: .
abundance: .
v_gene: TRBV27
CDR3nt: TGTGCCAGCAAGGGGGTAGGGGTCACTGAAGCTTTCTTT
CDR3aa: CASKGVGVTEAFF

j_gene: TRBJ1-3
d_gene: .
abundance: .
v_gene: TRBV7-9
CDR3nt: TGTTCCAGCAGCTTAGGCTCACAGGGAGGAAACACCATATATTTT
CDR3aa: CSSSLGSQGGNTIYF

j_gene: TRBJ1-1
d_gene: .
abundance: .
v_gene: TRBV18
CDR3nt: TGTGCCAGCTCACTCAATAGAGAAACGGGGAACACTGAAGCTTTCTTT
CDR3aa: CASSLNRETGNTEAFF

j_gene: TRBJ1-2
d_gene: .
abundance: .
v_gene: TRBV18
CDR3nt: TGTGCCAGCTCACCAGGGATGGGGGCGACTACAAACCTTAACTATGGCTACACCTTC
CDR3aa: CASSPGMGATTNLNYGYTF

j_gene: TRBJ2-3
d_gene: .
abundance: .
v_gene: TRBV9
CDR3nt: TGTGCCAGCAGTAAGCGGGCCACTACCACAGATACGCAGTATTTT
CDR3aa: CASSKRATTTDTQYF

j_gene: TRBJ1-6
d_gene: .
abundance: .
v_gene: TRBV7-8
CDR3nt: TGTGCCAGCAGCTTCGGGGGTTTTAATTCACCCCTCCACTTT
CDR3aa: CASSFGGFNSPLHF

j_gene: TRBJ2-2
d_gene: .
abundance: .
v_gene: TRBV5-4
CDR3nt: TGTGCCAGCAGCTCGACAAGCAACACCGGGGAGCTGTTTTTT
CDR3aa: CASSSTSNTGELFF

j_gene: TRBJ1-1
d_gene: .
abundance: few
v_gene: TRBV5-6
CDR3nt: TGTGCCAGCAGCATTAGCCATTCGAACACTGAAGCTTTCTTT
CDR3aa: CASSISHSNTEAFF